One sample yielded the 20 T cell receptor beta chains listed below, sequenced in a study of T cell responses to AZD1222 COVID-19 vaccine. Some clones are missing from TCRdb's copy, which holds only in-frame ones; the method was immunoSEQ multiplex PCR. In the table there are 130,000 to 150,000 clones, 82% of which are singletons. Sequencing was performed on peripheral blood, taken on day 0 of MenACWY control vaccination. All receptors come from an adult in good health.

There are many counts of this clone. CDR3 sequence (DNA): TGTGCCAGTTCCGGGACGAGGAGAGAAAAACTGTTTTTT. As protein: CASSGTRREKLFF. The V call is TRBV2, the J call TRBJ1-4; a weak D match, TRBD1 (5 bases). Germline V lookup: CDR1 SNHLY, CDR2 FYNNEI. The CDR3 is 13 residues long. Trimming left V 9 bases short and J 8 bases short, with 16 bases between.

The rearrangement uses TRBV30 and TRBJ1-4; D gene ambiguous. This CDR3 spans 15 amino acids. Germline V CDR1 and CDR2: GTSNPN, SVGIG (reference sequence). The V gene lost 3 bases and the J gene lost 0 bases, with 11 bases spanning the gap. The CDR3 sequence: CAWSVGHSTNEKLFF. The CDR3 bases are TGTGCCTGGAGCGTTGGGCACTCAACTAATGAAAAACTGTTTTTT. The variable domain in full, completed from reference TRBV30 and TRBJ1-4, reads SQTIHQWPATLVQPVGSPLSLECTVEGTSNPNLYWYRQAAGRGLQLLFYSVGIGQISSEVPQNLSASRPQDRQFILSSKKLLLSDSGFYLCAWSVGHSTNEKLFFGSGTQLSVL.

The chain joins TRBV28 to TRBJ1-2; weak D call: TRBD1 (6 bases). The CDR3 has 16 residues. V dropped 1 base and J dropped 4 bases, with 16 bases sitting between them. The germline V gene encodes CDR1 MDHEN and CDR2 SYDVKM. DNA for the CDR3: TGTGCCAGCAGTTTATTGGGGGCTAGCGATCCCTATGGCTACACCTTC. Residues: CASSLLGASDPYGYTF.

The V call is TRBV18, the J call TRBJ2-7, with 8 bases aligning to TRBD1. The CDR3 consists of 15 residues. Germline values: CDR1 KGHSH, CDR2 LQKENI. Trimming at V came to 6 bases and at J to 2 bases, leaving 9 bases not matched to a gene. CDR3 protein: CASSRTGHMAYEQYF. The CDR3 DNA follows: TGTGCCAGCTCGCGGACAGGGCATATGGCCTACGAGCAGTACTTC. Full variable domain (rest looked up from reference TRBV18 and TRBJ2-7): NAGVMQNPRHLVRRRGQEARLRCSPMKGHSHVYWYRQLPEEGLKFMVYLQKENIIDESGMPKERFSAEFPKEGPSILRIQQVVRGDSAAYFCASSRTGHMAYEQYFGPGTRLTVT.

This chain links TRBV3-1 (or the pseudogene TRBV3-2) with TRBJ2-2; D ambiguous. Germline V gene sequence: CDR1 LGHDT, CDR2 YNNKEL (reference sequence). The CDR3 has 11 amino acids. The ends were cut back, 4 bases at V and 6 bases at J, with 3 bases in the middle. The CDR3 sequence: CASSLAGELFF. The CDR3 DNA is TGTGCCAGCAGCCTGGCCGGGGAGCTGTTTTTT.

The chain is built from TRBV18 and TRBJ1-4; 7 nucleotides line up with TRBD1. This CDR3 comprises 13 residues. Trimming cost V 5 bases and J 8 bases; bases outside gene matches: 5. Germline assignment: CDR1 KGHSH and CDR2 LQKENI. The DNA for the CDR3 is TGTGCCAGCTCATACGACAGGGCCGAAAAACTGTTTTTT. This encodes CASSYDRAEKLFF.

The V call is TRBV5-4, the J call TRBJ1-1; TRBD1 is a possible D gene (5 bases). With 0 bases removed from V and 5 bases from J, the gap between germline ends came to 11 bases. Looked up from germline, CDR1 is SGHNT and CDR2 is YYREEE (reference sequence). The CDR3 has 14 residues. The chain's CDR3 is CASSLASYRTEAFF. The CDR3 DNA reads TGTGCCAGCAGCTTGGCCTCTTACAGGACTGAAGCTTTCTTT.

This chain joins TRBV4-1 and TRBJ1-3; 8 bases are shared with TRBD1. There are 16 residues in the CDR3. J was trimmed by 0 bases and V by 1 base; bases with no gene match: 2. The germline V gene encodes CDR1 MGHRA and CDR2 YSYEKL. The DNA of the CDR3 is TGCGCCAGCAGCCAAGGCCAGGGGGCCTCTGGAAACACCATATATTTT. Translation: CASSQGQGASGNTIYF.

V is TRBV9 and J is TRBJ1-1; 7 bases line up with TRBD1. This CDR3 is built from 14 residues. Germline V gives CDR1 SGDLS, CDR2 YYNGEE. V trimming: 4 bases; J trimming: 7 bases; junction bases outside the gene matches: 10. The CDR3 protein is CASSRQGGGFEAFF. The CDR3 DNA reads TGTGCCAGCAGCCGTCAGGGAGGGGGCTTTGAAGCTTTCTTT.

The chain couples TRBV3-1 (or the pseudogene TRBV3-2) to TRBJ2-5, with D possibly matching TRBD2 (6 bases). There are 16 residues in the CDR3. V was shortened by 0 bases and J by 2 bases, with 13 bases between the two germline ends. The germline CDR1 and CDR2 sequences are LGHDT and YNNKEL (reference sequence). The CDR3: CASSQEKGRGQETQYF. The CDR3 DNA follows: TGTGCCAGCAGCCAAGAAAAGGGGCGGGGACAAGAGACCCAGTACTTC.

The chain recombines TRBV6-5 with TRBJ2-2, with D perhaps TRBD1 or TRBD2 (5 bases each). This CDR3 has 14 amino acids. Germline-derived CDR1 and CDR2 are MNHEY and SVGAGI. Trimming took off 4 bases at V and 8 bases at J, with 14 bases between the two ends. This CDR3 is CASSFRVEGGELFF. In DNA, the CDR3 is TGTGCCAGCAGTTTCAGGGTCGAGGGAGGGGAGCTGTTTTTT.

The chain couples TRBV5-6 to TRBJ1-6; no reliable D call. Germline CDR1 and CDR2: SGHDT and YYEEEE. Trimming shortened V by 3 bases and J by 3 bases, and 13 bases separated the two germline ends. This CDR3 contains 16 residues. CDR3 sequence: CASSSPGAYYNSPLHF. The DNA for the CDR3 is TGTGCCAGCAGCTCACCGGGCGCTTACTATAATTCACCCCTCCACTTT.

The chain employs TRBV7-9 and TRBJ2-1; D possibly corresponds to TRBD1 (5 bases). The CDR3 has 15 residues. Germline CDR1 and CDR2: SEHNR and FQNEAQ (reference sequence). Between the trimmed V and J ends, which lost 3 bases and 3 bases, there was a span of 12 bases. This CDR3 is CASSLEGAHYNEQFF. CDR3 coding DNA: TGTGCCAGCAGCTTGGAAGGGGCCCACTACAATGAGCAGTTCTTC.

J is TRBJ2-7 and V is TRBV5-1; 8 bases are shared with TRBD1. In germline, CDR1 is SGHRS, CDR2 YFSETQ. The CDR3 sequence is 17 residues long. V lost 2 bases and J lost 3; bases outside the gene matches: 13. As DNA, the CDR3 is TGCGCCAGCAGCTTCGGACAGGGAGGTGTCACCCTCTACGAGCAGTACTTC. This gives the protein CASSFGQGGVTLYEQYF.

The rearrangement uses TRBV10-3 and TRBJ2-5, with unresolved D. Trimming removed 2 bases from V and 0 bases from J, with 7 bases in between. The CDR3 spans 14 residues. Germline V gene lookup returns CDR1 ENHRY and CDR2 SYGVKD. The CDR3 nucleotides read TGTGCCATCAGTGAGATCGGCAACCAAGAGACCCAGTACTTC. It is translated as CAISEIGNQETQYF.

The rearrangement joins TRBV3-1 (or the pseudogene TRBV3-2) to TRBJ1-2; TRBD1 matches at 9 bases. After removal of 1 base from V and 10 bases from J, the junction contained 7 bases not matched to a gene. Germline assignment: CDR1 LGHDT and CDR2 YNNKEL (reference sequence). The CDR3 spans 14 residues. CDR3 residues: CASSQGHRGHDYTF. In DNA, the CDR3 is TGTGCCAGCAGCCAAGGCCACAGGGGGCATGACTACACCTTC.

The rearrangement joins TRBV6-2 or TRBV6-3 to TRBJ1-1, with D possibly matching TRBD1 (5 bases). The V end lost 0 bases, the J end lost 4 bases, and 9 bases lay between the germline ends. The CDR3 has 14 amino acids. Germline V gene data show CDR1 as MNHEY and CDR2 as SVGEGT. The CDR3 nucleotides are TGTGCCAGCAGTTACTCGGGGGGAGGCACTGAAGCTTTCTTT. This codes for CASSYSGGGTEAFF.

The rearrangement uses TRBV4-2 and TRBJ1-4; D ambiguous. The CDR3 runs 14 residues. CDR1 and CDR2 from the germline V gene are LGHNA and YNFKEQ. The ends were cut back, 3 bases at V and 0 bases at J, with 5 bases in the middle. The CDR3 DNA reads TGTGCCAGCAGCCACGATACAACTAATGAAAAACTGTTTTTT. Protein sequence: CASSHDTTNEKLFF.

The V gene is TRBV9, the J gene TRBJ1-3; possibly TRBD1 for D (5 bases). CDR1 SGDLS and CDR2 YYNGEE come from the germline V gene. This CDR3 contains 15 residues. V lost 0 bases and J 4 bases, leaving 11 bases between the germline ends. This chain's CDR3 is CASSVAGGVGNTIYF. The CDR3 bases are TGTGCCAGCAGCGTAGCCGGGGGGGTCGGAAACACCATATATTTT.

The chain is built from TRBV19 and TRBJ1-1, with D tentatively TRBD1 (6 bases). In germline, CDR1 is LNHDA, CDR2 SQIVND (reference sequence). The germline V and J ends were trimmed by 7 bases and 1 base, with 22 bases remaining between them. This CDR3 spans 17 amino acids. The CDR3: CASTLYWSPGANTEAFF. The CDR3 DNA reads TGTGCCAGTACCCTCTACTGGTCCCCGGGGGCGAACACTGAAGCTTTCTTT.